This entry concerns a single TCR beta chain. This CDR3 has 16 amino acids. V lost 7 bases and J lost 0, with 16 bases in between. Germline-derived CDR1 and CDR2 are LNHDA and SQIVND (reference sequence). These data belong to a study of CD4+ T cells in melanoma. Sequencing used immunoSEQ multiplex PCR; TCRdb keeps in-frame clones, though not all of them. The table shows more than 110,000 clones, with about 90% occurring only once. This chain joins TRBV19 and TRBJ1-3; D unresolved. This clonotype was obtained from a human donor with melanoma. Here the CDR3 DNA reads TGTGCCAGTACCTTTTTCGCCGGAGGCTCTGGAAACACCATATATTTT. Encoded protein: CASTFFAGGSGNTIYF. The full variable domain, completed using reference TRBV19 and TRBJ1-3, is DGGITQSPKYLFRKEGQNVTLSCEQNLNHDAMYWYRQDPGQGLRLIYYSQIVNDFQKGDIAEGYSVSREKKESFPLTVTSAQKNPTAFYLCASTFFAGGSGNTIYFGEGSWLTVV.